These 27 T cell receptor beta chains were all obtained from the same sample, sequenced in a study of blood T cell repertoires in COVID-19. Clones were sequenced by immunoSEQ multiplex PCR, and TCRdb holds only the in-frame ones, with some missing. This table has about 59,000 clones, about 76% appearing once. Material: peripheral blood. These receptors all stem from a woman older than 75 with active or convalescent COVID-19.

The rearrangement uses TRBV4-1 and TRBJ1-4; TRBD1 matches 7 bases. Losses at the gene ends were 4 bases for V and 7 bases for J; bases not matched to a gene: 9. The length of the CDR3 is 15 residues. Germline CDR1 and CDR2: MGHRA and YSYEKL. The CDR3 DNA is TGCGCCAGCAGCCGCCAACCGGGACAGAGTGAAAAACTGTTTTTT. It yields the protein CASSRQPGQSEKLFF.

The chain combines TRBV13 with TRBJ2-1, with D maybe TRBD2 (5 bases). The germline CDR1 and CDR2 sequences are PRHDT and FYEKMQ (reference sequence). Trimming removed 4 bases at V and 5 bases at J, with 12 bases between. The CDR3 is 14 residues long. CDR3 sequence reads: CASSSSAGDNEQFF. DNA for the CDR3: TGTGCCAGCAGCTCCTCGGCCGGGGACAATGAGCAGTTCTTC.

The CDR3 nucleotides read TGTGCCAGCAGCATATCGACAGTTAACACAGATACGCAGTATTTT. Its translation is CASSISTVNTDTQYF. This chain links TRBV11-2 with TRBJ2-3; D might be TRBD1 (5 bases). Trimming removed 5 bases at V and 2 bases at J, with 14 bases between. Per the germline V gene, CDR1 is SGHAT and CDR2 is FQNNGV. The CDR3 spans 15 residues.

J is TRBJ2-3 and V is TRBV2, with 9 bases that match TRBD2. The V gene's germline CDR1 is SNHLY and CDR2 FYNNEI. V trimming: 3 bases; J trimming: 2 bases; junction bases outside the gene matches: 6. CDR3 length: 16 amino acids. The DNA for the CDR3 is TGTGCCAGCAGTGACTCAGCGGGGGGAATCACAGATACGCAGTATTTT. Its translation: CASSDSAGGITDTQYF.

The V and J genes are TRBV5-1 and TRBJ2-3; D is possibly TRBD2 (6 bases). The germline V gene has CDR1 SGHRS and CDR2 YFSETQ. Trimming shortened V by 2 bases and J by 2 bases, and 18 bases separated the two germline ends. CDR3 length equals 17 residues. The CDR3 sequence is CASSFGRGAGSTDTQYF. The CDR3 bases are TGCGCCAGCAGCTTCGGACGTGGGGCGGGGTCCACAGATACGCAGTATTTT.

This clone was found a few times. The rearrangement links TRBV2 to TRBJ2-7; the match to TRBD1 covers 11 bases. Germline CDR1 SNHLY, CDR2 FYNNEI. Losses at the gene ends were 7 bases for V and 2 bases for J; bases not matched to a gene: 7. This CDR3 is 15 amino acids long. The CDR3 is CASNNPGQGAYEQYF. DNA of the CDR3: TGTGCCAGCAATAATCCGGGACAGGGGGCCTACGAGCAGTACTTC.

This chain joins TRBV6-5 and TRBJ1-2; 8 nucleotides agree with TRBD1. The V gene's germline CDR1 is MNHEY and CDR2 SVGAGI. Unmatched junction bases numbered 11, after V lost 7 bases and J lost 4 bases. The CDR3 has 15 residues. DNA for the CDR3: TGTGCCAGCATGGGGAGCGGACAGGGCTCCTATGGCTACACCTTC. It codes for CASMGSGQGSYGYTF.

The chain employs TRBV19 and TRBJ1-1; D may be TRBD1 (6 bases). There are 15 residues in the CDR3. The germline CDR1 and CDR2 sequences are LNHDA and SQIVND (reference sequence). Between the trimmed V and J ends, which lost 4 bases and 1 base, there was a span of 13 bases. CDR3 amino acids: CASSTSLQGNTEAFF. CDR3 nucleotides: TGTGCCAGTAGTACGTCCCTACAGGGGAACACTGAAGCTTTCTTT.

V usage is TRBV7-2 and J usage is TRBJ2-1; 12 bases match TRBD2. The trim removed 5 bases at V and 6 bases at J, leaving 8 bases unmatched. The germline gives CDR1 SGHTA, CDR2 FQGNSA. The CDR3 is made up of 16 amino acids. The CDR3 region is CASSGRLAGGLNEQFF. The CDR3 coding sequence is TGTGCCAGCAGCGGACGGCTAGCGGGGGGGCTCAATGAGCAGTTCTTC.

The chain carries TRBV6-1 and TRBJ1-3, with 9 bases fitting TRBD1. The CDR3 totals 16 residues. Germline CDR1 is MNHNS and CDR2 is SASEGT. V gave up 4 bases and J gave up 12 bases; unmatched junction bases: 16. CDR3 sequence (DNA): TGTGCCAGCAGTGTCGCCGGGACAGGGTCCTTATTAGTCATATATTTT. Protein: CASSVAGTGSLLVIYF.

The V call is TRBV6-5, the J call TRBJ2-5, with 7 bases matching TRBD2. The germline V gene encodes CDR1 MNHEY and CDR2 SVGAGI. The CDR3 is 15 residues long. V trimming: 1 base; J trimming: 4 bases; junction bases outside the gene matches: 6. The CDR3 DNA sequence: TGTGCCAGCAGTTACTTTGGGTCGGGGGGAGAGACCCAGTACTTC. The encoded protein is CASSYFGSGGETQYF.

CDR3 in amino acids: CASSSTGAGNTIYF. For the CDR3, the DNA is TGTGCCAGCAGTTCCACAGGGGCGGGGAACACCATATATTTT. V is TRBV27 and J is TRBJ1-3; 7 bases fit TRBD1. V trimming: 4 bases; J trimming: 7 bases; junction bases outside the gene matches: 7. This CDR3 has 14 residues. CDR1 is MNHEY, CDR2 SMNVEV, per germline (reference sequence).

This chain joins TRBV9 and TRBJ2-2; TRBD1 aligns across 7 bases. The CDR3 runs to 16 residues. Losses at the gene ends were 0 bases for V and 0 bases for J; bases not matched to a gene: 2. Germline loops: CDR1 SGDLS, CDR2 YYNGEE. The CDR3, as DNA: TGTGCCAGCAGCGTAGTAGGGACAGCGAACACCGGGGAGCTGTTTTTT. Its translation: CASSVVGTANTGELFF.

This chain connects TRBV27 to TRBJ2-7; tentative D call: TRBD1 (5 bases). CDR3 length: 14 residues. Per the germline V gene, CDR1 is MNHEY and CDR2 is SMNVEV (reference sequence). Trimming took off 7 bases at V and 5 bases at J, with 18 bases between the two ends. In DNA form, the CDR3 reads TGTGCCAGCACGTCCTCCAGGGTCGCCCACGAGCAGTACTTC. This codes for CASTSSRVAHEQYF.

The table lists this clone with a count of one. The V and J genes are TRBV19 and TRBJ2-7; 10 bases map to TRBD1. V lost 4 bases and J lost 4; bases outside the gene matches: 7. CDR3 length: 15 amino acids. Germline V gene lookup returns CDR1 LNHDA and CDR2 SQIVND (reference sequence). The CDR3 sequence: CASSKGTGVWYEQYF. CDR3 DNA sequence: TGTGCCAGTAGTAAGGGGACAGGGGTTTGGTACGAGCAGTACTTC.

This clone appeared once. The V call is TRBV6-4, the J call TRBJ1-6; TRBD1 matches 9 bases. This CDR3 contains 15 residues. CDR1 and CDR2 (germline): MRHNA, SNTAGT. Losses at the gene ends were 5 bases for V and 5 bases for J; bases not matched to a gene: 4. DNA of the CDR3: TGTGCCAGCAGTCAGACAGGGGGTCATAATTCACCCCTCCACTTT. Translating it yields CASSQTGGHNSPLHF.

The chain couples TRBV20-1 to TRBJ2-1, with D perhaps matching TRBD1 or TRBD2 (6 bases each). The V gene lost 3 bases and the J gene lost 4 bases, with 16 bases spanning the gap. Germline V gives CDR1 DFQATT, CDR2 SNEGSKA (reference sequence). The length of the CDR3 is 15 residues. In nucleotides, the CDR3 is TGCAGTGCTAGTAGCGGTGGGGGCCGATACAATGAGCAGTTCTTC. This translates into CSASSGGGRYNEQFF.

The chain couples TRBV2 to TRBJ1-2; no clear D. V was pared by 0 bases and J by 5 bases, with 7 bases between. CDR1 and CDR2 (germline): SNHLY, FYNNEI. This CDR3 is 13 amino acids long. CDR3: CASSEAWTYGYTF. The CDR3 coding sequence is TGTGCCAGCAGTGAAGCCTGGACTTATGGCTACACCTTC.

The genes are TRBV27 and TRBJ2-7; 9 bases are shared with TRBD1. The CDR3 is 17 amino acids. Unmatched junction bases numbered 16, after V lost 4 bases and J lost 6 bases. CDR1 and CDR2 from the germline V gene are MNHEY and SMNVEV (reference sequence). The CDR3, as DNA: TGTGCCAGCAGTTCAGAGACCGCCGGGACAGGGTTTCGCGAGCAGTACTTC. It specifies CASSSETAGTGFREQYF.

The chain recombines TRBV12-3 or TRBV12-4 with TRBJ2-1, with D perhaps TRBD2 (6 bases). V was clipped by 3 bases and J by 13 bases, with 10 bases between them. The CDR3 sequence is 11 residues long. This CDR3 is CASSFGGEQFF. The CDR3, as DNA: TGTGCCAGCAGTTTCGGCGGGGAACAGTTCTTC.

V is TRBV6-5 and J is TRBJ1-1; unclear D gene. Germline CDR1 and CDR2: MNHEY and SVGAGI. The CDR3 runs 11 residues. The ends were cut back, 2 bases at V and 8 bases at J, with 6 bases in the middle. The CDR3 DNA reads as TGTGCCAGCAGTTACCGGTCGGAAGCTTTCTTT. This gives the protein CASSYRSEAFF.

The rearrangement joins TRBV6-6 to TRBJ1-5; maybe TRBD1 (5 bases). CDR3 length equals 14 residues. Germline V gene lookup returns CDR1 MNHNY and CDR2 SVGAGI (reference sequence). V lost 3 bases and J lost 4, with 10 bases in between. The CDR3 coding sequence is TGTGCCAGCAGTTATGGCCAGGGAAATCAGCCCCAGCATTTT. This sequence encodes CASSYGQGNQPQHF.

This clone showed up just a few times. The CDR3: CASSLYRGRFEQYF. The CDR3 DNA reads TGTGCCAGCAGTTTATACAGGGGGCGGTTCGAGCAGTACTTC. This rearrangement joins TRBV6-5 to TRBJ2-7, with 9 bases lining up with TRBD1. The CDR3 loop spans 14 amino acids. Per the germline V gene, CDR1 is MNHEY and CDR2 is SVGAGI. V gave up 4 bases and J gave up 6 bases; unmatched junction bases: 7.

This clone appeared many times. This chain uses TRBV7-2 with TRBJ1-2, with TRBD1 matching over 7 bases. Germline V gives CDR1 SGHTA, CDR2 FQGNSA. With V trimmed by 6 bases and J by 5 bases, 0 bases remained unmatched. The CDR3 has 11 amino acids. CDR3 loop: CASRTGYGYTF. For the CDR3, the DNA is TGTGCCAGCAGGACAGGGTATGGCTACACCTTC.

The CDR3 bases are TGTGCCAGCAGCTTCGGACAGGAAACTAATGGCTACACCTTC. Its protein product is CASSFGQETNGYTF. The chain links TRBV7-2 to TRBJ1-2; TRBD1 matches 7 bases. The germline V gene encodes CDR1 SGHTA and CDR2 FQGNSA. V shed 3 bases and J 6 bases; nucleotides not matched to a gene: 7. This CDR3 has 14 amino acids.

The chain employs TRBV11-2 and TRBJ2-1; tentative D call: TRBD2 (7 bases). With 1 base removed from V and 2 bases from J, the gap between germline ends came to 9 bases. Germline-derived CDR1 and CDR2 are SGHAT and FQNNGV. CDR3 length: 15 residues. CDR3 protein: CASSLAGGPYNEQFF. The CDR3 nucleotides read TGTGCCAGCAGCTTAGCCGGGGGGCCCTACAATGAGCAGTTCTTC.

This chain uses TRBV9 with TRBJ2-4, with 14 bases fitting TRBD2. The CDR3 extends over 16 amino acids. J was trimmed by 7 bases and V by 4 bases; bases with no gene match: 7. Per germline, CDR1 SGDLS and CDR2 YYNGEE. This CDR3 is CASSPGLAGAGNIQYF. The CDR3 DNA sequence: TGTGCCAGCAGCCCGGGACTAGCGGGGGCTGGCAACATTCAGTACTTC.